The clone carrying this T cell receptor (beta chain) has a single count. The source of the sample is a study of blood T cell repertoires in COVID-19. As processed by the authors: Nucleated cell counts were estimated from reference gene primer amplification. The table came from immunoSEQ multiplex PCR; TCRdb's copy has only in-frame clones and leaves some out. V and J calls and clone size are as listed in that table; D and trimming were resolved from the DNA. This table has 360,000 or so clones, nearly 90% appearing once. CDR1 is MDHEN, CDR2 SYDVKM, per germline. V gave up 2 bases and J gave up 1 base, with 14 bases separating them. The CDR3 is 16 amino acids.

The chain is built from TRBV28 and TRBJ1-1; D is unclear. Material for sequencing was PBMCs or T cells enriched from blood (not recorded which). The TCR sequence derives from a woman aged 25-40 years who had recovered from COVID-19. As DNA, the CDR3 is TGTGCCAGCAGTTTACATCCACGGGTTGCGAACACTGAAGCTTTCTTT. This sequence encodes CASSLHPRVANTEAFF.